The 11 T cell receptor beta chains below were found in one sample sequenced in a study of blood T cell repertoires in COVID-19. Some clones are missing from TCRdb's copy, which holds only in-frame ones; the method was immunoSEQ multiplex PCR. Here the sample spans about 130,000 clones, roughly four fifths being singletons. The specimen was peripheral blood. The receptors here all came from a man aged 25-40 years with COVID-19, enrolled during active disease.

The J gene is TRBJ2-5, the V gene TRBV5-4, with D uncertain. The CDR3 has 15 amino acids. In germline, CDR1 is SGHNT, CDR2 YYREEE (reference sequence). Deletions cut 4 bases from V and 3 bases from J, with 16 bases between. CDR3 protein: CASSVSAGRKETQYF. The CDR3 DNA is TGTGCCAGCAGCGTAAGTGCAGGCAGAAAAGAGACCCAGTACTTC.

CDR3 bases: TGTGCCTGTTGGGACAGGCCTAACTATGGCTACACCTTC. Translated: CACWDRPNYGYTF. V gene TRBV28 combines with J gene TRBJ1-2; TRBD1 matches at 8 bases. The germline V gene has CDR1 MDHEN and CDR2 SYDVKM. J gave up 0 bases and V 11 bases, and 5 bases lay outside the gene matches. CDR3 length: 13 residues.

V and J are TRBV24-1 and TRBJ2-5, with D tentatively TRBD1 (6 bases). Between the trimmed V and J ends, which lost 1 base and 0 bases, there was a span of 11 bases. The germline CDR1 and CDR2 sequences are KGHDR and SFDVKD. This CDR3 is built from 16 residues. In DNA, the CDR3 is TGTGCCACCAGTGATTTCCCTCGGGACAACCAAGAGACCCAGTACTTC. This codes for CATSDFPRDNQETQYF.

CDR3 protein: CASSEVTGGSYEQYF. The CDR3 DNA sequence: TGTGCCAGCAGTGAAGTAACAGGGGGGTCCTACGAGCAGTACTTC. The rearrangement uses TRBV6-1 and TRBJ2-7; 8 bases fit TRBD1. CDR3 length equals 15 residues. Germline V lookup: CDR1 MNHNS, CDR2 SASEGT. The J segment lost 1 base and the V segment lost 1 base, leaving 3 bases of the junction unmatched.

The rearrangement links TRBV4-2 to TRBJ2-1; 8 bases align to TRBD1. CDR3 length equals 14 residues. CDR1 and CDR2 (germline): LGHNA, YNFKEQ. V was clipped by 4 bases and J by 9 bases; unmatched bases: 8. CDR3 nucleotides: TGTGCCAGCAGCCCCGGACAGGGATCTTTTGAGCAGTTCTTC. Translating it yields CASSPGQGSFEQFF.

The V call is TRBV7-2, the J call TRBJ2-1; 8 nucleotides match TRBD2. With 5 bases clipped from V and 7 bases from J, the junction kept 7 bases outside the gene matches. Looked up from germline, CDR1 is SGHTA and CDR2 is FQGNSA. This CDR3 spans 14 amino acids. CDR3: CASSPGLGGNEQFF. CDR3 nucleotide sequence: TGTGCCAGCAGCCCGGGACTAGGGGGGAATGAGCAGTTCTTC. The full variable domain, in which reference TRBV7-2 and TRBJ2-1 provide the parts outside the CDR3, is GAGVSQSPSNKVTEKGKDVELRCDPISGHTALYWYRQSLGQGLEFLIYFQGNSAPDKSGLPSDRFSAERTGGSVSTLTIQRTQQEDSAVYLCASSPGLGGNEQFFGPGTRLTVL.

The V gene is TRBV6-1, the J gene TRBJ1-5; D is undetermined. Germline CDR1 MNHNS, CDR2 SASEGT. Trimming cost V 3 bases and J 0 bases, with 18 bases left between them. This CDR3 contains 18 residues. In nucleotides, the CDR3 is TGTGCCAGCAGTGAGAGGGCGTCAGCCCTTTATAGCAATCAGCCCCAGCATTTT. Translating gives CASSERASALYSNQPQHF.

The chain has TRBV27 and TRBJ2-7, with TRBD2 matching over 7 bases. The CDR3 runs 15 residues. With 2 bases clipped from V and 4 bases from J, the junction kept 8 bases outside the gene matches. Per germline, CDR1 MNHEY and CDR2 SMNVEV (reference sequence). The CDR3 DNA reads as TGTGCCAGCAGTTTAAGAAACGTGCGGGGGTACGAGCAGTACTTC. Protein sequence: CASSLRNVRGYEQYF.

V usage is TRBV30 and J usage is TRBJ1-1, with a tentative D call TRBD1 (5 bases). CDR1 and CDR2 (germline): GTSNPN, SVGIG (reference sequence). Trimming took 2 bases from V and 1 from J, leaving 8 bases between them. The CDR3 spans 13 residues. CDR3 nucleotide sequence: TGTGCCTGGAGTAGCAGGGCGAACACTGAAGCTTTCTTT. It translates to CAWSSRANTEAFF.

This clone was seen a single time. The chain carries TRBV11-3 and TRBJ2-7; 8 nucleotides match TRBD2. Trimming at V came to 5 bases and at J to 4 bases, leaving 10 bases not matched to a gene. CDR1 and CDR2 from the germline V gene are SGHNT and YENEEA. The CDR3 runs 15 residues. In DNA, the CDR3 is TGTGCCAGCAGCCTCGGGGGGGTTCGTATTTACGAGCAGTACTTC. Protein sequence: CASSLGGVRIYEQYF.

This chain joins TRBV29-1 and TRBJ1-3; TRBD1 matches at 9 bases. The trim removed 5 bases at V and 4 bases at J, leaving 9 bases unmatched. The CDR3 has 15 amino acids. Germline V gene lookup returns CDR1 SQVTM and CDR2 ANQGSEA. The CDR3 is CSVSTLQGAGNTIYF. The DNA of the CDR3 is TGCAGCGTTTCCACGCTACAGGGGGCAGGAAACACCATATATTTT.